A selection of T cell receptor beta chains follows, all from one sample in a study of T cell changes during pregnancy in multiple sclerosis. Some clones are missing from TCRdb's copy, which holds only in-frame ones; the method was immunoSEQ multiplex PCR. The sample contains about 38,000 clones, 90% to 95% of which appear only once. Sequencing was performed on CD4+ T cells from peripheral blood mononuclear cells, taken in the third trimester of pregnancy. These TCRs come from a female donor in good health, enrolled as a control in a pregnancy study. CDR3s include the opening cysteine and the closing phenylalanine or tryptophan. Each record gives: D gene, clone size, J gene, V gene, CDR3 protein. D genes are given only for firm matches. Not all rows give a size; the values are once, few, many and, for expanded clones, a class.

>TRBD1|-|TRBJ2-7|TRBV5-4
CASSRTGVDSYEQYF
>TRBD2|-|TRBJ2-1|TRBV5-6
CASSLSSGGYNEQFF
>TRBD1|once|-|TRBV19
CASSIGQGAYEQYF
>TRBD2|-|TRBJ2-7|TRBV7-9
CASSLFRTSGIHEQYF
>TRBD2|once|TRBJ2-3|TRBV2
CASRPWAGATDTQYF
>-|-|TRBJ2-1|TRBV18
CASSYSQGALSYNEQFF
>TRBD2|-|TRBJ2-1|TRBV10-3
CAISDRTSGINNEQFF
>-|-|TRBJ2-3|TRBV5-1
CATQGAITDTQYF
>TRBD2|-|TRBJ2-3|TRBV6-5
CASSLSGGAEDTQYF
>-|-|TRBJ2-7|TRBV9
CASSVGAGPHSEQYF
>-|once|TRBJ2-7|TRBV18
CASSPVIATGWGYEQYF
>-|few|TRBJ2-2|TRBV4-2
CASSQAGGNTGELFF
>-|once|TRBJ2-3|TRBV7-9
CASSFGVQGGTDTQYF
>TRBD1|-|TRBJ1-2|TRBV27
CASSLQGANDGYTF
>-|-|TRBJ1-1|TRBV4-2
CASSPWTGAQGSTEAFF
>-|-|TRBJ2-6|TRBV14
CASSPFGQGMAGANVLTF
>-|-|TRBJ2-1|TRBV9
CASRLPGGEQFF
>TRBD1|-|TRBJ1-4|TRBV7-2
CASSPRQGADEKLFF
>TRBD1|once|TRBJ1-4|TRBV16
CASSQGTGNEKLFF
>-|-|TRBJ1-5|TRBV5-5
CASSSLNQPQHF
>-|-|TRBJ2-3|TRBV11-2
CASSLGGGHGTDTQYF
>TRBD1|-|TRBJ2-7|TRBV2
CASRMARDSLSEQYF
>TRBD2|once|TRBJ2-7|TRBV4-1
CASSQESGAGGPDYEQYF
>-|-|TRBJ1-3|TRBV7-7
CASSLGSGAGNTIYF
>-|-|TRBJ1-6|TRBV5-1
CASSLDGGDSPLHF
>TRBD2|-|TRBJ2-2|TRBV9
CASSVVAGGTGELFF
>-|-|TRBJ1-3|TRBV28
CASSLPTGSSGNTIYF
>TRBD2|-|TRBJ2-1|TRBV7-3
CASSLTSGGRNEQFF
>-|-|TRBJ2-7|TRBV5-5
CASSFQDANDEQYF
>TRBD1|-|TRBJ1-6|TRBV5-4
CASSAYRGKNSPLHF
>-|-|TRBJ1-1|TRBV4-1
CASSQDADTEAFF
>-|-|TRBJ2-1|TRBV27
CAVQGSSYNEQFF
>TRBD1|-|TRBJ2-7|TRBV5-4
CASSSGQGVNEQYF
>TRBD1|-|TRBJ1-1|TRBV6-1
CASSEGTGRLGAFF
>-|-|TRBJ2-3|TRBV12-5
CASGLVQGLPTDTQYF
>TRBD1|-|TRBJ1-2|TRBV5-1
CASSPGVGQSIGGYTF
>-|-|TRBJ2-7|TRBV18
CASSSAQTSYEQYF
>-|-|TRBJ2-7|TRBV6-5
CASSYSFGSSYEQYF
>-|-|TRBJ1-4|TRBV4-1
CASSPRAGPNEKLFF
>TRBD2|-|TRBJ2-1|TRBV11-2
CASSRFGTSGGSSYNEQFF
>-|-|TRBJ1-2|TRBV18
CASSPERDYGYTF